This TCR beta chain was recorded in a study of cytomegalovirus exposure and HLA in healthy donors. This CDR3 has 11 residues. Germline lookup yields CDR1 MNHEY and CDR2 SMNVEV (reference sequence). V gave up 5 bases and J gave up 15 bases; unmatched junction bases: 7. The primer mix had 60 Vbeta and 13 Jbeta primers. Only in-frame clones appear in the TCRdb table, and some are missing; sequencing was by immunoSEQ multiplex PCR. Among about 160,000 clones listed, approximately 81% were seen once. The source material was PBMCs. This sequence joins TRBV27 and TRBJ2-1; 7 nucleotides match TRBD1. The sequence was obtained from a young man in good health and CMV-seropositive. In DNA form, the CDR3 reads TGTGCCAGCAGTACTTTGACAGGGATGTTCTTC. Translating gives CASSTLTGMFF.